This T cell receptor (beta chain) was obtained from a study of post-analysis software for immune sequencing data. Points from the study as a whole: TRBV segments more frequent in patients than in controls numbered a few and included TRBV5-6, TRBV5-1 and TRBV20-1.

The CDR3 has 12 residues. Germline V lookup: CDR1 SQVTM, CDR2 ANQGSEA. Between the trimmed V and J ends, which lost 3 bases and 6 bases, there was a span of 11 bases. Unique molecular identifiers were present in the TCR beta cDNA libraries. TCRdb processed the PCR reads anew with MiXCR; each CDR3 protein has one entry. The sample consists of approximately 770,000 distinct CDR3 sequences, 40% to 55% of them appearing once. The sample holds a few counts of this clonotype. The antigen is not known. The sample taken for sequencing was blood. The sequence was obtained from a girl between 5 and 17 years old with multiple sclerosis. The V call is TRBV29-1, the J call TRBJ1-2; a weak D match, TRBD1 (5 bases). CDR3 nucleotide sequence: TGCAGCGTTGATCCCGGGACGGATGGCTACACCTTC. It encodes CSVDPGTDGYTF.